The 13 T cell receptor beta chains below all came from one sample that was sequenced in a study of blood T cell repertoires in COVID-19. TCRdb's copy holds only in-frame clones and misses some; the assay was immunoSEQ multiplex PCR. The data contain approximately 300,000 clones, 75% to 90% of them singletons. The material sequenced was PBMCs or T cells enriched from blood (not recorded which). The receptors come from a man in his 60s who had recovered from COVID-19.

The chain employs TRBV6-1 and TRBJ1-5; 7 bases match TRBD1. The CDR3 runs to 16 residues. Germline values: CDR1 MNHNS, CDR2 SASEGT. V was clipped by 0 bases and J by 3 bases; unmatched bases: 5. The CDR3 DNA reads as TGTGCCAGCAGTGAAGCGGCCGGGACAGTCAATCAGCCCCAGCATTTT. Amino acids: CASSEAAGTVNQPQHF.

J is TRBJ1-2 and V is TRBV30; TRBD1 matches 10 bases. The CDR3 length is 15 residues. The V gene's germline CDR1 is GTSNPN and CDR2 SVGIG (reference sequence). V was clipped by 3 bases and J by 2 bases; unmatched bases: 6. The CDR3, as DNA: TGTGCCTGGAGGGGGACGGGACAGGGGAACTATGGCTACACCTTC. Its translation is CAWRGTGQGNYGYTF.

The gene calls are TRBV3-1 (or the pseudogene TRBV3-2) and TRBJ2-7; D may be TRBD1 (6 bases). The CDR3 runs 14 residues. Trimming removed 1 base from V and 12 bases from J, with 19 bases in between. Germline-derived CDR1 and CDR2 are LGHDT and YNNKEL (reference sequence). The DNA for the CDR3 is TGTGCCAGCAGCCAAGGCCTAACAGGGTCCCGGAGGTACTTC. It is translated as CASSQGLTGSRRYF.

This chain joins TRBV5-4 and TRBJ2-6, with D possibly TRBD2 on 5 matching bases. The CDR3 consists of 13 residues. The germline V gene encodes CDR1 SGHNT and CDR2 YYREEE (reference sequence). V shed 6 bases and J shed 4 bases, with 8 bases lying between them. The CDR3 DNA sequence: TGTGCCAGCAAGGAGGCCGGGGCCAACGTCCTGACTTTC. This encodes CASKEAGANVLTF.

The chain recombines TRBV6-5 with TRBJ1-1; the D is unclear. CDR1 is MNHEY and CDR2 is SVGAGI in the germline V gene. Between the trimmed V and J ends, which lost 2 bases and 1 base, there was a span of 14 bases. CDR3 length: 16 residues. Here the CDR3 reads CASSYGGSETNTEAFF. DNA of the CDR3: TGTGCCAGCAGTTACGGAGGCAGCGAAACGAACACTGAAGCTTTCTTT.

The J gene is TRBJ2-7, the V gene TRBV27; 7 nucleotides align to TRBD1. This CDR3 comprises 16 residues. The ends lost 5 bases at V and 1 base at J; junction bases unmatched: 11. Germline CDR1 is MNHEY and CDR2 is SMNVEV (reference sequence). CDR3 residues: CASSRSALQGSYEQYF. CDR3 bases: TGTGCCAGCAGTCGGTCGGCCCTACAGGGGTCCTACGAGCAGTACTTC.

This chain connects TRBV6-6 to TRBJ1-1, with D possibly TRBD1 on 6 matching bases. V lost 5 bases and J 4 bases, leaving 26 bases between the germline ends. The CDR3 length is 18 residues. The germline V gene has CDR1 MNHNY and CDR2 SVGAGI (reference sequence). CDR3 sequence (DNA): TGTGCCAGCAGTCCCCGGAGGGGGGGGGCGGGAAGTAGCACTGAAGCTTTCTTT. This gives the protein CASSPRRGGAGSSTEAFF.

This clone was picked up one time. V gene TRBV6-5 combines with J gene TRBJ2-5; 7 bases are shared with TRBD1. Germline trimming cut 2 bases from V and 7 bases from J; bases unmatched to any gene: 13. The length of the CDR3 is 16 residues. Germline V gives CDR1 MNHEY, CDR2 SVGAGI. The CDR3 DNA follows: TGTGCCAGCAGTTACCGGATCCAGGGGGAACGGGGGACCCAGTACTTC. Encoded protein: CASSYRIQGERGTQYF.

As regards this clone: Mismatch with germline at one junction end may stem from a read error. Within the sample, other DNA sequences also encode this same CDR3. The genes are TRBV24-1 and TRBJ2-2; TRBD1 matches at 10 bases. CDR3 length: 15 amino acids. From germline, CDR1 is KGHDR and CDR2 SFDVKD. The CDR3 DNA reads as TGTGCCACCAGTGTCGGGACAGGGGATACCGGGGAACTGTTTTTT. It translates to CATSVGTGDTGELFF.

The V and J genes are TRBV6-5 and TRBJ1-2, with D maybe TRBD1 (6 bases). Germline CDR1 MNHEY, CDR2 SVGAGI. The CDR3 has 14 residues. V was trimmed by 6 bases and J by 0 bases, leaving 11 bases between them. The CDR3 region has the DNA TGTGCCAGCAGATTGGACAGTTCTAACTATGGCTACACCTTC. Translated, it gives CASRLDSSNYGYTF.

This chain links TRBV7-3 with TRBJ2-3, with 10 bases identical to TRBD2. V shed 6 bases, J shed 3 bases, and the junction held 3 bases outside the gene matches. CDR1 and CDR2 from the germline V gene are SGHTA and FQGTGA. CDR3 size: 14 residues. The chain's CDR3 is CASSHSGRTDTQYF. For the CDR3, the DNA is TGTGCCAGCAGTCATAGCGGGAGGACAGATACGCAGTATTTT.

The chain employs TRBV16 and TRBJ1-5; tentative D call: TRBD1 (6 bases). Germline CDR1 KGHSY, CDR2 FQNENV. The CDR3 runs 15 residues. V gave up 6 bases and J gave up 0 bases, with 12 bases separating them. The CDR3 loop reads CASSGQLSSNQPQHF. The CDR3 coding sequence is TGTGCCAGCAGTGGACAGCTCTCTAGCAATCAGCCCCAGCATTTT.

The chain employs TRBV12-5 and TRBJ2-1; 8 bases are shared with TRBD2. With 0 bases clipped from V and 2 bases from J, the junction kept 6 bases outside the gene matches. Germline CDR1 and CDR2: LGHNT and FRNRAP. The CDR3 is made up of 17 amino acids. Here the CDR3 reads CASGLVGGGPTYNEQFF. CDR3 bases: TGTGCTAGTGGTTTGGTCGGCGGGGGGCCCACCTACAATGAGCAGTTCTTC.